A single sample is the source of the 19 T cell receptor beta chains below, sequenced in a study of long-term antiretroviral therapy in people with HIV. Sequencing used immunoSEQ v3.0 at survey level. Here immunoSEQ multiplex PCR was the method, and the copy in TCRdb shows in-frame clones only, minus some. The table includes 27,000 or so clones, approximately 86% detected once. The sequenced sample was unsorted PBMCs, obtained 1.2 years after starting antiretroviral therapy. Source of these receptors: a man aged 50 to 59 with HIV.

V gene TRBV6-5 combines with J gene TRBJ2-2; 7 bases agree with TRBD1. V shed 0 bases and J 6 bases; nucleotides not matched to a gene: 4. Germline CDR1 MNHEY, CDR2 SVGAGI. This CDR3 is 15 amino acids long. The CDR3 bases are TGTGCCAGCAGTTACTCCCGACAGGGTTCCGGGGAGCTGTTTTTT. Amino acid sequence: CASSYSRQGSGELFF.

The chain uses TRBV28 and TRBJ2-1; D tentatively reads TRBD1 or TRBD2 (5 bases each). From germline, CDR1 is MDHEN and CDR2 SYDVKM. CDR3 size: 15 residues. Trimming cost V 6 bases and J 3 bases, with 15 bases left between them. DNA for the CDR3: TGTGCCAGCAGCCTGGGGGAAGGCTTCTACAATGAGCAGTTCTTC. Translated, it gives CASSLGEGFYNEQFF.

The chain employs TRBV28 and TRBJ2-7; D is uncertain. Per the germline V gene, CDR1 is MDHEN and CDR2 is SYDVKM. Trimming removed 4 bases at V and 2 bases at J, with 6 bases between. This CDR3 is 12 amino acids long. CDR3 region: CASSSGPYEQYF. Here the CDR3 DNA reads TGTGCCAGCAGTTCGGGCCCCTACGAGCAGTACTTC.

V gene TRBV28 combines with J gene TRBJ1-4; the D gene is possibly TRBD1 (5 bases). The CDR3 contains 16 residues. Germline assignment: CDR1 MDHEN and CDR2 SYDVKM. Trimming cost V 5 bases and J 0 bases, with 13 bases left between them. CDR3 in DNA: TGTGCCAGCAGTATGGGTCGGGGGGCAACTAATGAAAAACTGTTTTTT. Residues: CASSMGRGATNEKLFF.

The chain has TRBV2 and TRBJ2-7, with D possibly called TRBD1 or TRBD2 (5 bases each). This CDR3 has 15 residues. The V gene lost 3 bases and the J gene lost 1 base, with 13 bases spanning the gap. Germline CDR1 and CDR2: SNHLY and FYNNEI. The CDR3, as DNA: TGTGCCAGCAGTGACGGGGCGGTCGGTTCCTACGAGCAGTACTTC. Amino acids: CASSDGAVGSYEQYF.

The chain combines TRBV7-9 with TRBJ1-2; D perhaps matches TRBD1 (6 bases). Germline CDR1 reads SEHNR; CDR2 reads FQNEAQ (reference sequence). This CDR3 is 13 amino acids long. With 5 bases removed from V and 3 bases from J, the gap between germline ends came to 10 bases. CDR3 residues: CASSRAGDYGYTF. In DNA form, the CDR3 reads TGTGCCAGCAGCCGCGCAGGGGACTATGGCTACACCTTC.

The CDR3 DNA is TGTGCCAGCAGCTTAGACAGGGGGCACGGCTACACCTTC. This codes for CASSLDRGHGYTF. The rearrangement links TRBV5-6 to TRBJ1-2; 10 nucleotides align to TRBD1. CDR3 length: 13 amino acids. CDR1 is SGHDT and CDR2 is YYEEEE in the germline V gene. The V segment lost 2 bases and the J segment 8 bases; nucleotides outside the gene matches: 3.

V usage is TRBV6-1 and J usage is TRBJ2-1, with 12 bases that match TRBD1. Germline V gene sequence: CDR1 MNHNS, CDR2 SASEGT. J lost 10 bases, V lost 3 bases, and 4 bases had no gene match. The CDR3 sequence is 14 residues long. CDR3 DNA: TGTGCCAGCAGTGATCCCGGGACAGGGGGCGAGCAGTTCTTC. Its protein is CASSDPGTGGEQFF.

The V and J genes are TRBV27 and TRBJ2-7, with D possibly TRBD2 on 6 matching bases. The CDR3 contains 14 residues. From germline, CDR1 is MNHEY and CDR2 SMNVEV (reference sequence). The V gene lost 5 bases and the J gene lost 3 bases, with 14 bases spanning the gap. CDR3 residues: CASSPAGPHYEQYF. The CDR3 DNA follows: TGTGCCAGCAGTCCTGCGGGGCCCCACTACGAGCAGTACTTC.

This clone appeared once. The V gene is TRBV7-2, the J gene TRBJ1-2; 9 nucleotides align to TRBD1. Germline lookup yields CDR1 SGHTA and CDR2 FQGNSA. The CDR3 is 15 residues long. J lost 4 bases, V lost 5 bases, and 8 bases had no gene match. The CDR3 nucleotides read TGTGCCAGCAGCCCGTTTAGGACAGGGGTCTATGGCTACACCTTC. It is translated as CASSPFRTGVYGYTF.

The chain has TRBV2 and TRBJ2-1; D not resolved. Looked up from germline, CDR1 is SNHLY and CDR2 is FYNNEI. The CDR3 consists of 16 residues. V was cut by 7 bases and J by 6 bases, with 22 bases left in between. The DNA of the CDR3 is TGTGCCAGCACCCACCCCCAGGAGTCCCGCCCCAATGAGCAGTTCTTC. Translated: CASTHPQESRPNEQFF.

V is TRBV7-8 and J is TRBJ1-5; D unresolved. The CDR3 consists of 17 residues. Trimming took 4 bases from V and 0 from J, leaving 16 bases between them. Germline CDR1 SGHVS, CDR2 FQNEAQ. The CDR3 DNA is TGTGCCAGCAGCTATCTCTCCCCGGGATATAGCAATCAGCCCCAGCATTTT. Encoded protein: CASSYLSPGYSNQPQHF.

The rearrangement uses TRBV11-1 and TRBJ2-1; TRBD1 aligns across 8 bases. Trimming at V came to 5 bases and at J to 3 bases, leaving 6 bases not matched to a gene. Germline CDR1 reads SGHAT; CDR2 reads FQDESV (reference sequence). CDR3 length: 15 residues. The CDR3 nucleotides read TGTGCCAGCAGCCCGGACAGGGAACACTACAATGAGCAGTTCTTC. It is translated as CASSPDREHYNEQFF.

The rearrangement uses TRBV2 and TRBJ1-5, with D unresolved. Trimming removed 8 bases from V and 10 bases from J, with 12 bases in between. CDR1 and CDR2 (germline): SNHLY, FYNNEI. The CDR3 consists of 11 residues. The CDR3 DNA follows: TGTGCCAGCGGGATCCAGAAACCCCAGCATTTT. This codes for CASGIQKPQHF.

This chain joins TRBV19 and TRBJ1-2; D call uncertain. Germline V gene data show CDR1 as LNHDA and CDR2 as SQIVND (reference sequence). Trimming shortened V by 5 bases and J by 10 bases, and 14 bases separated the two germline ends. This CDR3 contains 12 residues. In DNA, the CDR3 is TGTGCCAGTAGTTCCGATACCATTCCCTACACCTTC. As protein: CASSSDTIPYTF.

This clone has just one count. The CDR3 sequence: CASSPGTAYNEQFF. The DNA for the CDR3 is TGTGCCAGCTCACCCGGAACCGCCTACAATGAGCAGTTCTTC. The V call is TRBV18, the J call TRBJ2-1; D ambiguous. The length of the CDR3 is 14 residues. Germline lookup yields CDR1 KGHSH and CDR2 LQKENI. Trimming removed 3 bases from V and 2 bases from J, with 8 bases in between.

The chain couples TRBV7-2 to TRBJ2-7, with 9 nucleotides matching TRBD1. The germline V gene has CDR1 SGHTA and CDR2 FQGNSA. This CDR3 has 14 amino acids. J gave up 5 bases and V 4 bases, and 6 bases lay outside the gene matches. The CDR3 sequence is CASSSGTGTNEQYF. In DNA, the CDR3 is TGTGCCAGCAGCTCCGGGACAGGGACCAACGAGCAGTACTTC.

The chain employs TRBV7-9 and TRBJ1-1; TRBD1 matches at 11 bases. V shed 4 bases, J shed 1 base, and the junction held 8 bases outside the gene matches. Germline CDR1 SEHNR, CDR2 FQNEAQ (reference sequence). This CDR3 has 17 amino acids. Here the CDR3 DNA reads TGTGCCAGCAGCTCCACAAGAGGACAGGGGGCGAACACTGAAGCTTTCTTT. Protein: CASSSTRGQGANTEAFF. Combining the CDR3 with reference TRBV7-9 and TRBJ1-1 gives the whole variable domain DTGVSQNPRHKITKRGQNVTFRCDPISEHNRLYWYRQTLGQGPEFLTYFQNEAQLEKSRLLSDRFSAERPKGSFSTLEIQRTEQGDSAMYLCASSSTRGQGANTEAFFGQGTRLTVV.

V and J are TRBV9 and TRBJ1-2; the D is unclear. Trimming shortened V by 3 bases and J by 6 bases, and 9 bases separated the two germline ends. This CDR3 is built from 12 residues. Germline V gives CDR1 SGDLS, CDR2 YYNGEE. The CDR3 DNA is TGTGCCAGCAGCGCGATCCCCCATGGCTACACCTTC. As protein: CASSAIPHGYTF.